This T cell receptor (beta chain) was sequenced in a study of cytotoxic CD8 clonotypes in ibrutinib-treated CLL. As for the study in general: IGHV unmutated 17 to 18; relapsed/refractory some ten; treatment-naive more than 14. Responses: some 25 partial, 2 complete; after median around 64 months, about 15 stayed remitted, some twelve progressed. Mean productive templates were about 260,000; mean productive rearrangements were fewer than 95,000. Study-wide findings and caveats: Treatment saw public clonotypes, which were uncommon, either contract or stay stable.

For this clone: Its antigen remains unidentified.

Sequencing was performed with immunoSEQ multiplex PCR; in TCRdb, only in-frame clones are kept and a portion is missing. This sample has about 18,000 clones, with 81% found just once. With V trimmed by 0 bases and J by 1 base, 9 bases remained unmatched. Germline V CDR1 and CDR2: SGHRS, YFSETQ. The CDR3 is made up of 17 amino acids. The receptor was isolated from a human donor with chronic lymphocytic leukemia. The gene calls are TRBV5-1 and TRBJ1-1; 7 nucleotides agree with TRBD1. Sample: PBMCs, taken before ibrutinib treatment. CDR3 loop: CASSLVPSGTENTEAFF. The CDR3 DNA follows: TGCGCCAGCAGCTTGGTGCCATCGGGGACAGAGAACACTGAAGCTTTCTTT.